This section outlines one T cell receptor beta chain sequence together with its context. TCRdb recomputed calls from the 5' RACE reads with MiXCR, one row per CDR3 protein. The sample shows about 440,000 distinct CDR3 sequences, roughly 20% of them seen only once. The germline V gene has CDR1 SNHLY and CDR2 FYNNEI. The CDR3 is made up of 13 amino acids. Trimming at V came to 7 bases and at J to 3 bases, leaving 3 bases not matched to a gene. This record comes from a study of T-cell memory formation after mild COVID-19. Sequencing input: PBMCs or a T cell subset sorted from them (not recorded which). V usage is TRBV2 and J usage is TRBJ1-5, with 7 bases identical to TRBD1. The TCR sequence derives from an adult woman who had mild COVID-19 (a few samples of this study predate the infection). Cell type and time point are not known. The CDR3 DNA reads TGTGCCAGCATGGGACAGTTCAATCAGCCCCAGCATTTT. Amino acids: CASMGQFNQPQHF.